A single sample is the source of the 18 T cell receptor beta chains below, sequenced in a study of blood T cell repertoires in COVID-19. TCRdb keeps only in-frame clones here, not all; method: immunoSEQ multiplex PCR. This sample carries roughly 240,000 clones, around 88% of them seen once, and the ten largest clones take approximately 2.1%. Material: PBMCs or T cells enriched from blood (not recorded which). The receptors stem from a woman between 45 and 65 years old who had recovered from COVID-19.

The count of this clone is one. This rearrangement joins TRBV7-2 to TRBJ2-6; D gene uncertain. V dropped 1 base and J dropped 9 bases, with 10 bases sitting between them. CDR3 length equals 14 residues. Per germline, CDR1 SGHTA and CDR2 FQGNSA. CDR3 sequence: CASSLVPEVNVLTF. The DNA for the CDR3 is TGTGCCAGCAGCTTAGTTCCAGAGGTCAACGTCCTGACTTTC. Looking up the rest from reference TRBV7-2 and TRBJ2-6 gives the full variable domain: GAGVSQSPSNKVTEKGKDVELRCDPISGHTALYWYRQSLGQGLEFLIYFQGNSAPDKSGLPSDRFSAERTGGSVSTLTIQRTQQEDSAVYLCASSLVPEVNVLTFGAGSRLTVL.

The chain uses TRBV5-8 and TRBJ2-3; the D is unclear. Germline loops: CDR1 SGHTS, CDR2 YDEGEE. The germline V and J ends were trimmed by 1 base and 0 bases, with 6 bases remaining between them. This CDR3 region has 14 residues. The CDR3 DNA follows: TGTGCCAGCAGCTTGTGGGCCAGCACAGATACGCAGTATTTT. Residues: CASSLWASTDTQYF.

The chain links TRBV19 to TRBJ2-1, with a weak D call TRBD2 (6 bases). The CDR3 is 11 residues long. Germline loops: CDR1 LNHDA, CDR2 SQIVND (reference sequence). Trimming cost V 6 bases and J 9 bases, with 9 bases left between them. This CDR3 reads CASRAGTEQFF. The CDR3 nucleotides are TGTGCCAGTAGGGCGGGAACTGAGCAGTTCTTC. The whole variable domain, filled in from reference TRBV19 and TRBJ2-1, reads DGGITQSPKYLFRKEGQNVTLSCEQNLNHDAMYWYRQDPGQGLRLIYYSQIVNDFQKGDIAEGYSVSREKKESFPLTVTSAQKNPTAFYLCASRAGTEQFFGPGTRLTVL.

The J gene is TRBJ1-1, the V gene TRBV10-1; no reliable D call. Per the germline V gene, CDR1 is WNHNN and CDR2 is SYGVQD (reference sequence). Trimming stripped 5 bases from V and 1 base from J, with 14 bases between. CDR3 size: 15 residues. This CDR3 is CASSTFLEPNTEAFF. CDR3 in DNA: TGCGCCAGCAGTACCTTCTTAGAACCGAACACTGAAGCTTTCTTT.

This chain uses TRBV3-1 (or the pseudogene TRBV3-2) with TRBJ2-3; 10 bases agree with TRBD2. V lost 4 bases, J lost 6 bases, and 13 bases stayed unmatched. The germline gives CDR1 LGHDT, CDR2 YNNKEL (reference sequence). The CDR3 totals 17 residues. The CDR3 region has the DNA TGTGCCAGCAGCCCCCCCCACTCTAGCGGGAGAACGGATACGCAGTATTTT. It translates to CASSPPHSSGRTDTQYF.

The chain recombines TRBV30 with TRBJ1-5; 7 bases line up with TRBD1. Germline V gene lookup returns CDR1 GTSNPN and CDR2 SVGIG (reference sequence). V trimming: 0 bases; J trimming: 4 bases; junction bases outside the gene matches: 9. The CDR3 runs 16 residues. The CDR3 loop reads CAWSVQGPGGNQPQHF. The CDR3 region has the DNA TGTGCCTGGAGTGTACAGGGGCCAGGGGGTAATCAGCCCCAGCATTTT.

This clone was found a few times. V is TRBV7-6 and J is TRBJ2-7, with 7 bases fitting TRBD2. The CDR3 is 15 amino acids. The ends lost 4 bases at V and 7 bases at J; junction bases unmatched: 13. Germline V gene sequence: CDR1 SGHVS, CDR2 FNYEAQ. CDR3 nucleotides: TGTGCCAGCAGCTCCCCGGGAGGAGGGTTCGGGGAGCAGTACTTC. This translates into CASSSPGGGFGEQYF.

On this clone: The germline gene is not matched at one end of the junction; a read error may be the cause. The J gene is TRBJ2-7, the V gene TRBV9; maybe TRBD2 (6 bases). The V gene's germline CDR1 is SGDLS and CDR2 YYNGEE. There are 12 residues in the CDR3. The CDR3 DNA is TGTGCCAGTAGCGGACATGGCTACGAGCAGTACTTC. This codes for CASSGHGYEQYF.

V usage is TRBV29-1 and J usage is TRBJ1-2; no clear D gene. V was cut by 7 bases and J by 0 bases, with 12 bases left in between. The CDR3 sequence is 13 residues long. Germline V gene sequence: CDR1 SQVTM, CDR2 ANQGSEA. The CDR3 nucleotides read TGCAGCGCCGGACGGGAAGCTAACTATGGCTACACCTTC. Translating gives CSAGREANYGYTF. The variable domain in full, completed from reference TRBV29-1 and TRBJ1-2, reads SAVISQKPSRDICQRGTSLTIQCQVDSQVTMMFWYRQQPGQSLTLIATANQGSEATYESGFVIDKFPISRPNLTFSTLTVSNMSPEDSSIYLCSAGREANYGYTFGSGTRLTVV.

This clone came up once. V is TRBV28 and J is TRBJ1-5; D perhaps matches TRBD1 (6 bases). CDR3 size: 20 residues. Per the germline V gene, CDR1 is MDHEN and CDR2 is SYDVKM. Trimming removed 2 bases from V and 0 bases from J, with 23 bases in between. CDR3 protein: CASSLVQGPWVGYSNQPQHF. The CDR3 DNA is TGTGCCAGCAGTTTAGTTCAGGGGCCGTGGGTGGGCTATAGCAATCAGCCCCAGCATTTT.

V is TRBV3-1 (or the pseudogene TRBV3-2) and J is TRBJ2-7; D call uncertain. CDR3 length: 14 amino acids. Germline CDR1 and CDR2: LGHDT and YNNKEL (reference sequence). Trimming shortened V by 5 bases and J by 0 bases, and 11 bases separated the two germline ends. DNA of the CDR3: TGTGCCAGCAGCTCACACAGCAGCTCCTACGAGCAGTACTTC. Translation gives CASSSHSSSYEQYF.

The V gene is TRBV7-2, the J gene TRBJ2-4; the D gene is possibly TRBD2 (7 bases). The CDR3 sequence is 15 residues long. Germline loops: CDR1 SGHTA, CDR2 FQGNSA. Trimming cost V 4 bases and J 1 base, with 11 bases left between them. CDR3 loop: CASSYGGGAKNIQYF. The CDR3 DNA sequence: TGTGCCAGCAGCTATGGGGGGGGCGCCAAAAACATTCAGTACTTC.

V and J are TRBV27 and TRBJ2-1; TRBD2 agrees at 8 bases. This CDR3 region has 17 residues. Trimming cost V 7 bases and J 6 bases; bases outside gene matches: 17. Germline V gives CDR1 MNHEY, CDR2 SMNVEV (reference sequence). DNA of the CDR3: TGTGCCAGCAAAGCCAGTTTATTTGGGACTAGTGTCAATGAGCAGTTCTTC. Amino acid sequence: CASKASLFGTSVNEQFF.

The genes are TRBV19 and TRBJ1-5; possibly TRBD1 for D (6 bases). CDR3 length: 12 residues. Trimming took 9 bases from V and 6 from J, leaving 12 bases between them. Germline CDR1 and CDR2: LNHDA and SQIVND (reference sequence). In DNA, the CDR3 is TGTGCCAGCAGGTCAGGGGCTCAGCCCCAGCATTTT. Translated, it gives CASRSGAQPQHF. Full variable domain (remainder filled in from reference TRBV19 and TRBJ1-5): DGGITQSPKYLFRKEGQNVTLSCEQNLNHDAMYWYRQDPGQGLRLIYYSQIVNDFQKGDIAEGYSVSREKKESFPLTVTSAQKNPTAFYLCASRSGAQPQHFGDGTRLSIL.

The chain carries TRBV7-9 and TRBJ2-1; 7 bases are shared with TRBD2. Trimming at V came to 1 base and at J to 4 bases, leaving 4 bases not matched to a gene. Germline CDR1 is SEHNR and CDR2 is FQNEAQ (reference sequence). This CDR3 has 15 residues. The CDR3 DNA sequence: TGTGCCAGCAGCTTAGTAAGCGGGGATTACAATGAGCAGTTCTTC. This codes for CASSLVSGDYNEQFF.

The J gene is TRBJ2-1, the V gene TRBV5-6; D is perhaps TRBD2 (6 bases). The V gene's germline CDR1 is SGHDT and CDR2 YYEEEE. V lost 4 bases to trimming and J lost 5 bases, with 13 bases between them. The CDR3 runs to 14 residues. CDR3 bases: TGTGCCAGCAGCAAGCGACTAGGGGACAATGAGCAGTTCTTC. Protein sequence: CASSKRLGDNEQFF.

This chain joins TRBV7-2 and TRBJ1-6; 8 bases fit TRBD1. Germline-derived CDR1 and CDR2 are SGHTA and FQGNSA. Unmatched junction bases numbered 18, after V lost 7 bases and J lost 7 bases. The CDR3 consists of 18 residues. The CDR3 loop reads CASIQITAGGFVNSPLHF. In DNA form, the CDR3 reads TGTGCCAGCATTCAAATAACTGCAGGGGGCTTTGTGAATTCACCCCTCCACTTT. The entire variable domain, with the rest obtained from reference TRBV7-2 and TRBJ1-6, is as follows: GAGVSQSPSNKVTEKGKDVELRCDPISGHTALYWYRQSLGQGLEFLIYFQGNSAPDKSGLPSDRFSAERTGGSVSTLTIQRTQQEDSAVYLCASIQITAGGFVNSPLHFGNGTRLTVT.

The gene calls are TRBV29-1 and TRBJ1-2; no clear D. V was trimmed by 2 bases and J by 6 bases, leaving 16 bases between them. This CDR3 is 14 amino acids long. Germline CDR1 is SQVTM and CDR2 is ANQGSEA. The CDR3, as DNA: TGCAGCGTTGAACCCATTAATCCCGGGGATGGCTACACCTTC. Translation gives CSVEPINPGDGYTF.